This TCR beta chain was found in a study of T cell clonotyping in hematopoietic cell transplantation. This CDR3 has 15 amino acids. The V gene end was trimmed by 3 bases and the J gene end by 0 bases; junction bases not matched to a gene: 3. Germline V gene lookup returns CDR1 LNHDA and CDR2 SQIVND (reference sequence). The table came from immunoSEQ multiplex PCR; TCRdb's copy has only in-frame clones and leaves some out. This table has more than 65,000 clones, about 93% appearing once. This sequence joins TRBV19 and TRBJ2-7; 9 positions match TRBD1. The sample was peripheral blood mononuclear cells. This TCR was recovered from a man in his fifties in good health. Some clones in this sample may be carry-over from other donors' samples. CDR3 DNA: TGTGCCAGTAGTATTGGGACAGGGTTCTCCTACGAGCAGTACTTC. It is translated as CASSIGTGFSYEQYF. Variable domain in full (rest from reference TRBV19 and TRBJ2-7): DGGITQSPKYLFRKEGQNVTLSCEQNLNHDAMYWYRQDPGQGLRLIYYSQIVNDFQKGDIAEGYSVSREKKESFPLTVTSAQKNPTAFYLCASSIGTGFSYEQYFGPGTRLTVT.